Each of the 31 T cell receptor beta chains below was sequenced from the same sample in a study of blood T cell repertoires in COVID-19 (dated by TCRdb to about 2020). The receptor library was made with the immunoSEQ multiplex PCR assay. Not all clones reach the TCRdb copy of this immuneACCESS table, which keeps in-frame sequences only. Checked studies attribute under half of the gap to unresolved V genes and leave the rest unexplained. This sample gives over 100,000 clones in total; around 83% of them show up just once. Together, the top ten hold less than 1.5% of the sample. The material sequenced was peripheral blood. The receptors derive from a man between 35 and 55 years old with acute or convalescent COVID-19.

The chain uses TRBV7-8 and TRBJ1-1; 7 nucleotides align to TRBD1. The V segment lost 5 bases and the J segment 6 bases; nucleotides outside the gene matches: 6. This CDR3 is built from 13 residues. Germline lookup yields CDR1 SGHVS and CDR2 FQNEAQ. CDR3 coding DNA: TGTGCCAGCAGCCGACGCAGGGGGTCTGAAGCTTTCTTT. It codes for CASSRRRGSEAFF.

The chain carries TRBV21-1 and TRBJ1-4; TRBD1 is taken as the D call from the table, unchecked against the DNA. TRBV21-1 is flagged as a pseudogene. The CDR3 is 13 amino acids. CDR3 sequence reads: CATPTDTNEKLFF. The CDR3 nucleotides are TGTGCCACCCCGACAGATACTAATGAAAAACTGTTTTTT.

V gene TRBV9 combines with J gene TRBJ2-1; TRBD2 agrees at 7 bases. The CDR3 is 15 residues long. Looked up from germline, CDR1 is SGDLS and CDR2 is YYNGEE. V trimming: 0 bases; J trimming: 7 bases; junction bases outside the gene matches: 7. The CDR3 region has the DNA TGTGCCAGCAGCGTAGGGGGGACTATGGGGAATGAGCAGTTCTTC. It codes for CASSVGGTMGNEQFF.

V and J are TRBV10-3 and TRBJ2-1; 14 bases fit TRBD2. V was clipped by 6 bases and J by 4 bases; unmatched bases: 11. The CDR3 has 18 residues. CDR1 ENHRY and CDR2 SYGVKD come from the germline V gene. The CDR3 DNA reads as TGTGCCATCAGAGACGGCGGGACTAGCGGGAGTGGGTACAATGAGCAGTTCTTC. Protein product: CAIRDGGTSGSGYNEQFF.

The rearrangement links TRBV19 to TRBJ1-6, with TRBD1 as a possible D gene (5 bases). Germline CDR1 is LNHDA and CDR2 is SQIVND (reference sequence). Trimming removed 5 bases from V and 4 bases from J, with 12 bases in between. This CDR3 contains 15 residues. The CDR3 here is CASSPPGTYNSPLHF. The CDR3, as DNA: TGTGCCAGTAGTCCGCCCGGGACTTATAATTCACCCCTCCACTTT.

This clone appeared a single time. The chain carries TRBV5-4 and TRBJ2-1; 7 bases are a match to TRBD2. CDR3 length: 12 residues. From germline, CDR1 is SGHNT and CDR2 YYREEE (reference sequence). V lost 1 base, J lost 9 bases, and 1 base stayed unmatched. This chain's CDR3 is CASSLTGGEQFF. The CDR3 region has the DNA TGTGCCAGCAGCTTGACGGGAGGTGAGCAGTTCTTC. The full variable domain, completed using reference TRBV5-4 and TRBJ2-1, is ETGVTQSPTHLIKTRGQQVTLRCSSQSGHNTVSWYQQALGQGPQFIFQYYREEENGRGNFPPRFSGLQFPNYSSELNVNALELDDSALYLCASSLTGGEQFFGPGTRLTVL.

The V gene is TRBV28, the J gene TRBJ2-2; 11 bases fit TRBD2. Germline V CDR1 and CDR2: MDHEN, SYDVKM. This CDR3 is built from 16 residues. The J segment lost 7 bases and the V segment lost 5 bases, leaving 9 bases of the junction unmatched. The CDR3 protein is CASSPRTSGQGGELFF. The CDR3 DNA reads TGTGCCAGCAGTCCTCGGACTAGCGGGCAGGGCGGGGAGCTGTTTTTT.

The rearrangement joins TRBV7-6 to TRBJ2-3; D might be TRBD1 (5 bases). Trimming shortened V by 1 base and J by 6 bases, and 11 bases separated the two germline ends. CDR1 SGHVS and CDR2 FNYEAQ come from the germline V gene. There are 14 residues in the CDR3. The CDR3 DNA reads as TGTGCCAGCAGCTTAGTCAGGGAATCCGATACGCAGTATTTT. Translated: CASSLVRESDTQYF. The full variable domain, rest sourced from reference TRBV7-6 and TRBJ2-3, is GAGVSQSPRYKVTKRGQDVALRCDPISGHVSLYWYRQALGQGPEFLTYFNYEAQQDKSGLPNDRFSAERPEGSISTLTIQRTEQRDSAMYRCASSLVRESDTQYFGPGTRLTVL.

The chain carries TRBV5-6 and TRBJ1-4; D may be TRBD1 (5 bases). V lost 0 bases and J 1 base, leaving 16 bases between the germline ends. The CDR3 is 18 residues long. The germline V gene encodes CDR1 SGHDT and CDR2 YYEEEE. CDR3 in DNA: TGTGCCAGCAGCTTGGACCAGGGCTACCCATTAACTAATGAAAAACTGTTTTTT. This sequence encodes CASSLDQGYPLTNEKLFF.

The chain links TRBV25-1 to TRBJ2-4; possibly TRBD2 for D (5 bases). With 9 bases removed from V and 0 bases from J, the gap between germline ends came to 15 bases. CDR1 and CDR2 (germline): MGHDK, SYGVNS. The CDR3 is 15 amino acids. The CDR3 here is CASSGLSLAKNIQYF. DNA of the CDR3: TGTGCCAGTTCCGGACTGTCCTTAGCCAAAAACATTCAGTACTTC.

This clone was detected only once. The rearrangement joins TRBV5-1 to TRBJ1-6; D perhaps matches TRBD1 (5 bases). The germline V gene encodes CDR1 SGHRS and CDR2 YFSETQ. The CDR3 extends over 15 amino acids. V dropped 5 bases and J dropped 7 bases, with 16 bases sitting between them. CDR3 DNA: TGCGCCAGCAGAAAGCAAGACAGCCAAAATTCACCCCTCCACTTT. Amino acid sequence: CASRKQDSQNSPLHF.

The V gene is TRBV6-1, the J gene TRBJ2-3; D unresolved. V was pared by 1 base and J by 7 bases, with 15 bases between. The CDR3 length is 15 residues. Germline V gene data show CDR1 as MNHNS and CDR2 as SASEGT. The CDR3 DNA reads TGTGCCAGCAGTGAAGAGCGATCTTCGGTGAATACGCAGTATTTT. It codes for CASSEERSSVNTQYF.

V usage is TRBV6-5 and J usage is TRBJ2-2; 7 bases match TRBD1. The CDR3 covers 14 residues. Looked up from germline, CDR1 is MNHEY and CDR2 is SVGAGI. After removal of 8 bases from V and 3 bases from J, the junction contained 6 bases not matched to a gene. The CDR3 coding sequence is TGTGCCAGCGGGGATACAGGGGACACCGGGGAGCTGTTTTTT. Protein: CASGDTGDTGELFF.

The V call is TRBV29-1, the J call TRBJ2-3, with a possible D match to TRBD2 (5 bases). CDR3 length equals 13 residues. Looked up from germline, CDR1 is SQVTM and CDR2 is ANQGSEA. Trimming shortened V by 3 bases and J by 2 bases, and 9 bases separated the two germline ends. The CDR3 sequence is CSVDLATTDTQYF. The CDR3 DNA reads TGCAGCGTTGACTTAGCGACCACAGATACGCAGTATTTT.

The chain combines TRBV5-1 with TRBJ2-2; TRBD2 is a possible D gene (6 bases). Looked up from germline, CDR1 is SGHRS and CDR2 is YFSETQ. Trimming left V 2 bases short and J 4 bases short, with 15 bases between. CDR3 size: 16 residues. Here the CDR3 reads CASSFPRHGGTGELFF. The DNA for the CDR3 is TGCGCCAGCAGCTTCCCTCGGCACGGGGGCACCGGGGAGCTGTTTTTT.

The chain joins TRBV28 to TRBJ1-2; no clear D. Trimming took off 11 bases at V and 2 bases at J, with 21 bases between the two ends. The germline gives CDR1 MDHEN, CDR2 SYDVKM. The CDR3 runs 15 residues. The CDR3 DNA reads as TGTGCCTCCGAAACCTCGGGCAGCGGCAACTATGGCTACACCTTC. The encoded protein is CASETSGSGNYGYTF.

This clone was detected once. The chain joins TRBV7-3 to TRBJ2-1, with 7 bases that match TRBD2. With V trimmed by 3 bases and J by 3 bases, 2 bases remained unmatched. The CDR3 covers 14 residues. CDR1 and CDR2 from the germline V gene are SGHTA and FQGTGA. CDR3: CASSLASGYNEQFF. CDR3 DNA sequence: TGTGCCAGCAGCTTGGCTAGCGGCTACAATGAGCAGTTCTTC.

The chain uses TRBV7-8 and TRBJ2-1; D is unresolved. This CDR3 is built from 15 residues. V lost 1 base and J 8 bases, leaving 15 bases between the germline ends. CDR1 and CDR2 from the germline V gene are SGHVS and FQNEAQ. The CDR3 DNA sequence: TGTGCCAGCAGCTTAGAGGCCCCGCTCGGGTATGAGCAGTTCTTC. It specifies CASSLEAPLGYEQFF.

V gene TRBV30 combines with J gene TRBJ1-5; no clear D gene. V lost 3 bases and J 0 bases, leaving 15 bases between the germline ends. CDR3 length: 16 residues. Germline loops: CDR1 GTSNPN, CDR2 SVGIG (reference sequence). CDR3 residues: CAWSDGGRSSNQPQHF. The CDR3 bases are TGTGCCTGGAGCGATGGAGGGAGAAGTAGCAATCAGCCCCAGCATTTT.

V and J are TRBV3-1 (or the pseudogene TRBV3-2) and TRBJ2-5; D remains ambiguous. Germline CDR1 LGHDT, CDR2 YNNKEL (reference sequence). There are 13 residues in the CDR3. Trimming pared 0 bases from V and 3 bases from J, leaving 5 bases between. CDR3 DNA: TGTGCCAGCAGCCAAGACTTAGAAGAGACCCAGTACTTC. Protein product: CASSQDLEETQYF.

The rearrangement links TRBV3-1 (or the pseudogene TRBV3-2) to TRBJ2-7, with 7 positions matching TRBD2. This CDR3 contains 14 residues. The germline V gene has CDR1 LGHDT and CDR2 YNNKEL (reference sequence). V gave up 4 bases and J gave up 3 bases; unmatched junction bases: 6. In nucleotides, the CDR3 is TGTGCCAGCAGCCCCCCCGGGGGGATCTACGAGCAGTACTTC. Protein product: CASSPPGGIYEQYF.

This chain joins TRBV7-9 and TRBJ1-2, with D perhaps matching TRBD1 (6 bases). There are 13 residues in the CDR3. Per the germline V gene, CDR1 is SEHNR and CDR2 is FQNEAQ (reference sequence). The V end was cut by 5 bases, the J end by 4 bases, with 11 bases between. The CDR3 sequence is CASSKQGGYGYTF. CDR3 DNA sequence: TGTGCCAGCAGCAAACAGGGCGGCTATGGCTACACCTTC.

The chain couples TRBV7-2 to TRBJ2-3; tentatively, D is TRBD2 (7 bases). CDR3 length: 18 residues. CDR1 is SGHTA, CDR2 FQGNSA, per germline. Trimming shortened V by 5 bases and J by 1 base, and 22 bases separated the two germline ends. CDR3 in amino acids: CASSPRAVGGAGTDTQYF. CDR3 sequence (DNA): TGTGCCAGCAGCCCCCGGGCGGTTGGGGGGGCTGGCACAGATACGCAGTATTTT.

This clone was seen just once. V gene TRBV4-2 combines with J gene TRBJ2-7; D uncertain. The CDR3 is 14 amino acids. The V end was cut by 4 bases, the J end by 1 base, with 11 bases between. Germline lookup yields CDR1 LGHNA and CDR2 YNFKEQ. The CDR3 DNA follows: TGTGCCAGCAGCCCCCAAGAACGGTCCTACGAGCAGTACTTC. Translating it yields CASSPQERSYEQYF.

This chain joins TRBV2 and TRBJ1-5, with a weak D call TRBD1 (6 bases). The CDR3 sequence is 13 residues long. Germline V CDR1 and CDR2: SNHLY, FYNNEI. Trimming shortened V by 6 bases and J by 4 bases, and 10 bases separated the two germline ends. The CDR3 reads CASSWTVNQPQHF. For the CDR3, the DNA is TGTGCCAGCAGCTGGACAGTAAATCAGCCCCAGCATTTT.

This clone appeared a single time. V is TRBV9 and J is TRBJ2-2; possibly TRBD1 for D (6 bases). Germline CDR1 is SGDLS and CDR2 is YYNGEE. The length of the CDR3 is 15 residues. Trimming shortened V by 4 bases and J by 6 bases, and 16 bases separated the two germline ends. CDR3 residues: CASSPQSGVAGELFF. The CDR3 DNA sequence: TGTGCCAGCAGCCCCCAATCAGGGGTGGCCGGGGAGCTGTTTTTT.

The V call is TRBV19, the J call TRBJ1-2; 8 positions agree with TRBD1. Germline trimming cut 5 bases from V and 4 bases from J; bases unmatched to any gene: 9. Per germline, CDR1 LNHDA and CDR2 SQIVND (reference sequence). This CDR3 has 15 residues. The CDR3 DNA reads TGTGCCAGTAGTGCCCTGACAGGGGTGAGCTATGGCTACACCTTC. Amino acids: CASSALTGVSYGYTF.

The chain links TRBV10-2 to TRBJ2-7; TRBD2 matches at 8 bases. CDR3 length equals 14 residues. J lost 7 bases, V lost 3 bases, and 8 bases had no gene match. Germline CDR1 is WSHSY and CDR2 is SAAADI. The CDR3 spells CASSDISGTTEQYF. The CDR3 nucleotides are TGCGCCAGCAGTGATATTAGCGGGACTACTGAGCAGTACTTC.

The chain recombines TRBV15 with TRBJ2-7; D gene ambiguous. The CDR3 has 13 amino acids. CDR1 is LNHNV and CDR2 is YYDKDF in the germline V gene (reference sequence). V lost 1 base to trimming and J lost 0 bases, with 4 bases between them. CDR3 sequence: CATSRGSSYEQYF. The CDR3, as DNA: TGTGCCACCAGCAGAGGGAGCTCCTACGAGCAGTACTTC. The full variable domain, rest sourced from reference TRBV15 and TRBJ2-7, is DAMVIQNPRYQVTQFGKPVTLSCSQTLNHNVMYWYQQKSSQAPKLLFHYYDKDFNNEADTPDNFQSRRPNTSFCFLDIRSPGLGDTAMYLCATSRGSSYEQYFGPGTRLTVT.

This clone was seen a single time. The sample carries other DNA sequences with the same CDR3. The rearrangement joins TRBV24-1 to TRBJ2-2; 9 nucleotides line up with TRBD1. The CDR3 has 14 residues. The germline V gene encodes CDR1 KGHDR and CDR2 SFDVKD. The junction had 7 bases not matched to a gene; V was cut back by 10 bases and J by 5 bases. The CDR3 loop is CATKGQGGTGELFF. The CDR3 DNA is TGTGCCACTAAGGGACAGGGAGGTACCGGGGAGCTGTTTTTT.

V and J are TRBV9 and TRBJ1-1; 9 bases match TRBD1. Looked up from germline, CDR1 is SGDLS and CDR2 is YYNGEE. This CDR3 region has 12 residues. V lost 3 bases and J lost 11; bases outside the gene matches: 5. CDR3 sequence: CASSGDRVGAFF. CDR3 in DNA: TGTGCCAGCAGCGGGGACAGGGTCGGGGCTTTCTTT.